This TCR beta chain was recorded in a study of OX40 agonist ivuxolimab in advanced cancers. Losses at the gene ends were 1 base for V and 1 base for J; bases not matched to a gene: 5. The CDR3 is made up of 16 amino acids. Looked up from germline, CDR1 is SGHVS and CDR2 is FQNEAQ. The data were produced by immunoSEQ multiplex PCR, yet TCRdb's version contains in-frame clones alone and is incomplete. Of around 94,000 clones in the sample, around nine tenths are singletons; the top ten hold just over 0.3%. For this clone: Its antigen remains unknown.

General study points: Some patients without response likewise showed low normalized clonal expansion.

Sequenced here: CD4+ or CD8+ T cells sorted from blood, sampled in a trial of the OX40 agonist ivuxolimab. The origin of this receptor is an adult with an advanced solid tumor such as melanoma, head and neck, liver or kidney cancer. The chain uses TRBV7-8 and TRBJ2-7, with 9 bases lining up with TRBD1. This CDR3 is CASSLEAGTGSYEQYF. The CDR3 DNA reads TGTGCCAGCAGCTTAGAAGCCGGGACAGGGTCCTACGAGCAGTACTTC.